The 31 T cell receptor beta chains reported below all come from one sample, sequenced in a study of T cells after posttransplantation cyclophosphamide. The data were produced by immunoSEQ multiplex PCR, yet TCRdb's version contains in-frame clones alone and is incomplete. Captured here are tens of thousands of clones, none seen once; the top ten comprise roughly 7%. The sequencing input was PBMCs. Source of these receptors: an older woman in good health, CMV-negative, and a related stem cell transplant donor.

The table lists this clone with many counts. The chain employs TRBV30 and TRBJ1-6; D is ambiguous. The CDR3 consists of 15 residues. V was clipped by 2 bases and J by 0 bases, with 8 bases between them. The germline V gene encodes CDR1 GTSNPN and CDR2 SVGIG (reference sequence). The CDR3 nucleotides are TGTGCCTGGAGTCCCCTGAGCTCCTATAATTCACCCCTCCACTTT. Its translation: CAWSPLSSYNSPLHF.

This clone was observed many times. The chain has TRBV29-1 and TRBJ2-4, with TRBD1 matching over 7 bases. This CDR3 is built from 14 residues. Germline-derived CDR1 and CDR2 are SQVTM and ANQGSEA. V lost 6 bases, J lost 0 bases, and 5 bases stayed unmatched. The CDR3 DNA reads TGCAGCGTCAGGGGACAGCTAGCCAAAAACATTCAGTACTTC. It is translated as CSVRGQLAKNIQYF.

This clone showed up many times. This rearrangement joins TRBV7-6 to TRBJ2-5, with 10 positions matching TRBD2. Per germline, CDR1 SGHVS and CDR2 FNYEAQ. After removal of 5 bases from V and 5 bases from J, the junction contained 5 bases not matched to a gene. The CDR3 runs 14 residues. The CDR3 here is CASSSSGGSETQYF. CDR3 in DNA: TGTGCCAGCAGCAGTAGCGGGGGGTCCGAGACCCAGTACTTC.

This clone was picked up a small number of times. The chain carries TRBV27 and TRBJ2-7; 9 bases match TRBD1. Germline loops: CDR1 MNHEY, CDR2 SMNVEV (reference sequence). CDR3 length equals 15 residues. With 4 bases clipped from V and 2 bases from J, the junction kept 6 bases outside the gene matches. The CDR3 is CASSSPGTGTYEQYF. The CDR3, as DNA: TGTGCCAGCAGTTCCCCCGGGACAGGGACCTACGAGCAGTACTTC.

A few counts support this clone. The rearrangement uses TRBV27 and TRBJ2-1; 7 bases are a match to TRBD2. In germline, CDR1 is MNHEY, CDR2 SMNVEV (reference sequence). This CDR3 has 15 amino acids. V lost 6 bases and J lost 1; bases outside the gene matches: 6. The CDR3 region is CASSSSGRSYNEQFF. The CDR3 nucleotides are TGTGCCAGCAGCAGTAGCGGGCGATCCTACAATGAGCAGTTCTTC.

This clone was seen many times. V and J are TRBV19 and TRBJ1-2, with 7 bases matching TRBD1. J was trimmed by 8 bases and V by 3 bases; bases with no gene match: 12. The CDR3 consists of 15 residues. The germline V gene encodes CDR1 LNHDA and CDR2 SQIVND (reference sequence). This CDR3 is CASSMIPHRGEGYTF. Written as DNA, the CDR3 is TGTGCCAGTAGTATGATTCCCCACAGGGGCGAAGGCTACACCTTC. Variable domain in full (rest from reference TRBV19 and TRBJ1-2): DGGITQSPKYLFRKEGQNVTLSCEQNLNHDAMYWYRQDPGQGLRLIYYSQIVNDFQKGDIAEGYSVSREKKESFPLTVTSAQKNPTAFYLCASSMIPHRGEGYTFGSGTRLTVV.

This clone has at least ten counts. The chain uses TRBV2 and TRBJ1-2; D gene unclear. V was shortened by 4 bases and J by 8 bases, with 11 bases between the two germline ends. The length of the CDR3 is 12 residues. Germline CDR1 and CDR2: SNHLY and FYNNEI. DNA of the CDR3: TGTGCCAGCAGTGGCCCGAGGGAAGGCTACACCTTC. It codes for CASSGPREGYTF.

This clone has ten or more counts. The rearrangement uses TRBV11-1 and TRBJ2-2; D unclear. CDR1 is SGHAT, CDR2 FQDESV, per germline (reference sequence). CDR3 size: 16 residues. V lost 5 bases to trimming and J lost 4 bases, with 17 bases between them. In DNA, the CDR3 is TGTGCCAGCAGCCAACTGTCGACATTTACCACCGGGGAGCTGTTTTTT. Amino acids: CASSQLSTFTTGELFF. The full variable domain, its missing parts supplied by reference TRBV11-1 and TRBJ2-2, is EAEVAQSPRYKITEKSQAVAFWCDPISGHATLYWYRQILGQGPELLVQFQDESVVDDSQLPKDRFSAERLKGVDSTLKIQPAELGDSAMYLCASSQLSTFTTGELFFGEGSRLTVL.

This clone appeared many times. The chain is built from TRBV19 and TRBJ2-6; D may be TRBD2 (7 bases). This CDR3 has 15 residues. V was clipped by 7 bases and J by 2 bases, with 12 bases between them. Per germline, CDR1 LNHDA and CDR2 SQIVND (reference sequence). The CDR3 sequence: CASKGGGTGANVLTF. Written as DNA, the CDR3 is TGTGCCAGTAAAGGGGGGGGCACTGGGGCCAACGTCCTGACTTTC.

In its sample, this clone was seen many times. This chain's CDR3 is CASSPPGTSISEQFF. The CDR3 DNA follows: TGTGCCAGCAGCCCACCCGGGACTAGCATATCCGAGCAGTTCTTC. This sequence joins TRBV11-3 and TRBJ2-1, with 9 bases matching TRBD2. The germline CDR1 and CDR2 sequences are SGHNT and YENEEA. With 5 bases clipped from V and 10 bases from J, the junction kept 12 bases outside the gene matches. The CDR3 spans 15 residues.

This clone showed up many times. The CDR3 bases are TGCGCCAGCAGCCAATATCCAGAATATAGCAATCAGCCCCAGCATTTT. It encodes CASSQYPEYSNQPQHF. The V and J genes are TRBV4-1 and TRBJ1-5; D gene ambiguous. The CDR3 is 16 residues long. V was cut by 2 bases and J by 0 bases, with 11 bases left in between. Germline CDR1 is MGHRA and CDR2 is YSYEKL.

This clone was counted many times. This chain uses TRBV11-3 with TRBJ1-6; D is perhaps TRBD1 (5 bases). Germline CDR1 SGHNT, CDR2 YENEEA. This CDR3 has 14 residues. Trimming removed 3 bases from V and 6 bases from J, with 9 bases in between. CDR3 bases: TGTGCCAGCAGCTTGGGCAGGGTTAATTCACCCCTCCACTTT. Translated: CASSLGRVNSPLHF.

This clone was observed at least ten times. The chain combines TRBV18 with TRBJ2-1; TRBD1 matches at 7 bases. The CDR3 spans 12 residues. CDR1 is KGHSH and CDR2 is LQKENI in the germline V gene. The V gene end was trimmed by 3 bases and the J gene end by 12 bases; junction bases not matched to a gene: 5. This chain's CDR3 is CASSPTGSSQFF. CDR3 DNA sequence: TGTGCCAGCTCACCGACAGGGTCCTCGCAGTTCTTC.

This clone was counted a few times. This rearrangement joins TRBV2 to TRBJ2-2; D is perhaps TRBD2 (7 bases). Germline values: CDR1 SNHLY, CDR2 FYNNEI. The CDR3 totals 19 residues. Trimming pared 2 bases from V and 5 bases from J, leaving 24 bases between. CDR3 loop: CASSETRSGGGGLTGELFF. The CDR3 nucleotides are TGTGCCAGCAGTGAAACACGTTCGGGGGGCGGGGGATTGACCGGGGAGCTGTTTTTT.

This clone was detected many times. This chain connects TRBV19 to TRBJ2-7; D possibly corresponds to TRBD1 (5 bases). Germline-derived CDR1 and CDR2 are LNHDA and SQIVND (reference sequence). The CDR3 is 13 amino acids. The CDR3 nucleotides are TGCCCCTGGGAACAGGTGCGAGGCCACGAGCAGTACGTC. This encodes CPWEQVRGHEQYV.

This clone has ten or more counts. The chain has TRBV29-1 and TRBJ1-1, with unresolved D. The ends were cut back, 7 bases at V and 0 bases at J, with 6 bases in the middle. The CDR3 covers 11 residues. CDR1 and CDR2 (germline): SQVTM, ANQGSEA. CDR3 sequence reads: CSGHLNTEAFF. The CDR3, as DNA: TGCAGCGGACACTTGAACACTGAAGCTTTCTTT.

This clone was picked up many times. The chain's CDR3 is CARSLGTGNSPLHF. The CDR3 DNA follows: TGTGCCAGAAGCTTGGGGACAGGGAATTCACCCCTCCACTTT. The genes are TRBV5-3 and TRBJ1-6; 8 positions match TRBD1. TRBV5-3 is known as an ORF, though its function is uncertain. Trimming cost V 0 bases and J 7 bases; bases outside gene matches: 0. The CDR3 spans 14 residues.

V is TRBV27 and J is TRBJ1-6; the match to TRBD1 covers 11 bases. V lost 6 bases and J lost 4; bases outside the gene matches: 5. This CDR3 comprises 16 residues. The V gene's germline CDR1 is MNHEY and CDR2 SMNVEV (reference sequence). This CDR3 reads CASRGQGAFYNSPLHF. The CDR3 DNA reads TGTGCCAGCAGAGGACAGGGGGCGTTTTATAATTCACCCCTCCACTTT.

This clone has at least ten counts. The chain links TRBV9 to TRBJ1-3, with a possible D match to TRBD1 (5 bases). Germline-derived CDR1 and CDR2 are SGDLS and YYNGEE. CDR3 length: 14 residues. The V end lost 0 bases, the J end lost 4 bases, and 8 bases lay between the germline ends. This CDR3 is CASSVEEGGNTIYF. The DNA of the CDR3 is TGTGCCAGCAGCGTAGAGGAGGGGGGAAACACCATATATTTT.

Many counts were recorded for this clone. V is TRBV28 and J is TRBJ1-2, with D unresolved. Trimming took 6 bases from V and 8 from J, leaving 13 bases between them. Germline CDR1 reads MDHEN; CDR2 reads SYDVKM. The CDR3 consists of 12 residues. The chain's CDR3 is CASRVGDSGYTF. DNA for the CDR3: TGTGCCAGCAGGGTCGGGGATTCAGGCTACACCTTC.

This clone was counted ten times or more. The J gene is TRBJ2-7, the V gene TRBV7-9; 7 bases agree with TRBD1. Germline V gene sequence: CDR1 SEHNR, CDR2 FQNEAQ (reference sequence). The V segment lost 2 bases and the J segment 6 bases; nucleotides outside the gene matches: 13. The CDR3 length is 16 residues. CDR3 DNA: TGTGCCAGCAGCTTATGGACAGGCCGGACAGGCTTCGAGCAGTACGTC. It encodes CASSLWTGRTGFEQYV.

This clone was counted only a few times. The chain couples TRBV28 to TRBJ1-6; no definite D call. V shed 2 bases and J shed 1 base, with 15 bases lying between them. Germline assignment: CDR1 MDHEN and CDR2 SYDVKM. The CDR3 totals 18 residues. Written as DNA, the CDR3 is TGTGCCAGCAGTTTAGTGTCCCCGGGGAAATCCTATAATTCACCCCTCCACTTT. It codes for CASSLVSPGKSYNSPLHF.

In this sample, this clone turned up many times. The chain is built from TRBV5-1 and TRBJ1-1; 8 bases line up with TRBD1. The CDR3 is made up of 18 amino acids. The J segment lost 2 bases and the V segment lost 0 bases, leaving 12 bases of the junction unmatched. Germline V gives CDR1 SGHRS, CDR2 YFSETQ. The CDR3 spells CASSLGWLGQGGNTEAFF. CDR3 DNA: TGCGCCAGCAGCTTGGGTTGGCTTGGACAGGGTGGCAACACTGAAGCTTTCTTT.

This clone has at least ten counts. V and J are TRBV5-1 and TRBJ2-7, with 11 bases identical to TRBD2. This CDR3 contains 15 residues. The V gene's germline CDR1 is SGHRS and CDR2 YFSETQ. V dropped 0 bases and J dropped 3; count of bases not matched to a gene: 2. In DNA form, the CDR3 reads TGCGCCAGCAGCTTGGTACTAGCGGGAGTCTACGAGCAGTACTTC. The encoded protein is CASSLVLAGVYEQYF.

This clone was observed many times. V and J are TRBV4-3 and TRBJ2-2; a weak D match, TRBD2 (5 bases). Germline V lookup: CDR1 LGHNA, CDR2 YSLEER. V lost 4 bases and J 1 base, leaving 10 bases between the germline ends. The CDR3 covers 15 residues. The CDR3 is CASSPVAGNTGELFF. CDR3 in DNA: TGCGCCAGCAGCCCAGTTGCGGGGAACACCGGGGAGCTGTTTTTT.

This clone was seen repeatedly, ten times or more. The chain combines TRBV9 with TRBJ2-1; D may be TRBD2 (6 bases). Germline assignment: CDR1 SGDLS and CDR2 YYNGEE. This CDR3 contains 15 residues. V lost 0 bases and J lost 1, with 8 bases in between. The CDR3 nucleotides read TGTGCCAGCAGCGTAGGTGGGACTTCCTACAATGAGCAGTTCTTC. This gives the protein CASSVGGTSYNEQFF.

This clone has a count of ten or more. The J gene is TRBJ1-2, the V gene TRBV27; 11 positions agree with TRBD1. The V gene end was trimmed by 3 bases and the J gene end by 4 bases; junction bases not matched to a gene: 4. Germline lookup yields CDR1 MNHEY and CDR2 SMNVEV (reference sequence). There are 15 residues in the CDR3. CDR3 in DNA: TGTGCCAGCAGTTTCGGACAGGGGGCTTCCTATGGCTACACCTTC. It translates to CASSFGQGASYGYTF.

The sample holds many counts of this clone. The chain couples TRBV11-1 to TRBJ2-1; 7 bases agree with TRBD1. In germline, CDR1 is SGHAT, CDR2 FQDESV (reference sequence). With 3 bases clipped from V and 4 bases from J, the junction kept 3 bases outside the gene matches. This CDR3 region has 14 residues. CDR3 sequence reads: CASSLNRGYNEQFF. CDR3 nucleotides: TGTGCCAGCAGCTTGAACAGGGGATACAATGAGCAGTTCTTC.

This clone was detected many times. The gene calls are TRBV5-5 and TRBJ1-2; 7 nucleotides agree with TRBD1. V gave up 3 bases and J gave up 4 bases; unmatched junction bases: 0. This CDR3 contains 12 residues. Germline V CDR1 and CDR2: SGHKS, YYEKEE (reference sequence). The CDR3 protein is CASSSGGYGYTF. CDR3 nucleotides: TGTGCCAGCAGCTCAGGGGGCTATGGCTACACCTTC.

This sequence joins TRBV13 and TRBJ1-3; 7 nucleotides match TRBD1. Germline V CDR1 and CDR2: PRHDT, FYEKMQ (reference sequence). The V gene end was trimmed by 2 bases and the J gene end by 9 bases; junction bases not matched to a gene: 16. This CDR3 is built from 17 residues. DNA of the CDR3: TGTGCCAGCAGCTTAAGGAGGGGGCGTAGGTCGGGGAGCACCATATATTTT. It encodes CASSLRRGRRSGSTIYF.

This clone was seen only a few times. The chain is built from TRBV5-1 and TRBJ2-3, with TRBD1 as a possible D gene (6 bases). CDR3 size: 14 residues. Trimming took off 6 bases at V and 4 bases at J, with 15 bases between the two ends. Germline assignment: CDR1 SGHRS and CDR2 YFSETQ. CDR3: CASKAGADADTQYF. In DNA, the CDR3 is TGCGCCAGCAAGGCAGGGGCGGACGCAGATACGCAGTATTTT.